This T cell receptor beta chain was captured in a study of PD-1 blockade in classical Hodgkin lymphoma. V lost 0 bases, J lost 0 bases, and 10 bases lay in between. Germline CDR1 is SGDLS and CDR2 is YYNGEE. The CDR3 totals 16 residues. Generated by immunoSEQ multiplex PCR, the TCRdb table keeps only in-frame clones and is missing some. The data contain under 20,000 clones, roughly three quarters of them singletons. Time point given: cycle 4 day 1 (C4D1), after less than 7 weeks of nivolumab. After autologous stem cell transplantation all patients relapsed, and prior brentuximab vedotin exposure differed between cohorts. Magnetic negative selection was used to purify CD4+ T cells from PBMCs that had been thawed.

This chain joins TRBV9 and TRBJ1-3; D gene unclear. The receptor was derived from a human donor with classical Hodgkin lymphoma. The sequences come from CD4+ T cells from blood, collected before the fourth cycle of nivolumab. Here the CDR3 reads CASSVAAFDSGNTIYF. CDR3 nucleotide sequence: TGTGCCAGCAGCGTAGCGGCATTCGACTCTGGAAACACCATATATTTT.